This TCR beta chain was sequenced in a study of cytomegalovirus exposure and HLA in healthy donors. The CDR3 has 15 residues. The V gene's germline CDR1 is SGHVS and CDR2 FQNEAQ. Deletions cut 6 bases from V and 3 bases from J, with 18 bases between. Primers included in the PCR were 60 Vbeta and 13 Jbeta primers. The protocol was immunoSEQ multiplex PCR, while the TCRdb copy is restricted to in-frame clones and leaves out a portion. Its table lists approximately 110,000 clones. V and J are TRBV7-8 and TRBJ2-7, with D possibly TRBD1 on 6 matching bases. Source material: PBMCs. The source of this sequence is a man aged 45-60 years in good health and CMV-seronegative. This CDR3 reads CASSSRWGQYYEQYF. CDR3 bases: TGTGCCAGCAGTTCCCGGTGGGGACAATACTACGAGCAGTACTTC.